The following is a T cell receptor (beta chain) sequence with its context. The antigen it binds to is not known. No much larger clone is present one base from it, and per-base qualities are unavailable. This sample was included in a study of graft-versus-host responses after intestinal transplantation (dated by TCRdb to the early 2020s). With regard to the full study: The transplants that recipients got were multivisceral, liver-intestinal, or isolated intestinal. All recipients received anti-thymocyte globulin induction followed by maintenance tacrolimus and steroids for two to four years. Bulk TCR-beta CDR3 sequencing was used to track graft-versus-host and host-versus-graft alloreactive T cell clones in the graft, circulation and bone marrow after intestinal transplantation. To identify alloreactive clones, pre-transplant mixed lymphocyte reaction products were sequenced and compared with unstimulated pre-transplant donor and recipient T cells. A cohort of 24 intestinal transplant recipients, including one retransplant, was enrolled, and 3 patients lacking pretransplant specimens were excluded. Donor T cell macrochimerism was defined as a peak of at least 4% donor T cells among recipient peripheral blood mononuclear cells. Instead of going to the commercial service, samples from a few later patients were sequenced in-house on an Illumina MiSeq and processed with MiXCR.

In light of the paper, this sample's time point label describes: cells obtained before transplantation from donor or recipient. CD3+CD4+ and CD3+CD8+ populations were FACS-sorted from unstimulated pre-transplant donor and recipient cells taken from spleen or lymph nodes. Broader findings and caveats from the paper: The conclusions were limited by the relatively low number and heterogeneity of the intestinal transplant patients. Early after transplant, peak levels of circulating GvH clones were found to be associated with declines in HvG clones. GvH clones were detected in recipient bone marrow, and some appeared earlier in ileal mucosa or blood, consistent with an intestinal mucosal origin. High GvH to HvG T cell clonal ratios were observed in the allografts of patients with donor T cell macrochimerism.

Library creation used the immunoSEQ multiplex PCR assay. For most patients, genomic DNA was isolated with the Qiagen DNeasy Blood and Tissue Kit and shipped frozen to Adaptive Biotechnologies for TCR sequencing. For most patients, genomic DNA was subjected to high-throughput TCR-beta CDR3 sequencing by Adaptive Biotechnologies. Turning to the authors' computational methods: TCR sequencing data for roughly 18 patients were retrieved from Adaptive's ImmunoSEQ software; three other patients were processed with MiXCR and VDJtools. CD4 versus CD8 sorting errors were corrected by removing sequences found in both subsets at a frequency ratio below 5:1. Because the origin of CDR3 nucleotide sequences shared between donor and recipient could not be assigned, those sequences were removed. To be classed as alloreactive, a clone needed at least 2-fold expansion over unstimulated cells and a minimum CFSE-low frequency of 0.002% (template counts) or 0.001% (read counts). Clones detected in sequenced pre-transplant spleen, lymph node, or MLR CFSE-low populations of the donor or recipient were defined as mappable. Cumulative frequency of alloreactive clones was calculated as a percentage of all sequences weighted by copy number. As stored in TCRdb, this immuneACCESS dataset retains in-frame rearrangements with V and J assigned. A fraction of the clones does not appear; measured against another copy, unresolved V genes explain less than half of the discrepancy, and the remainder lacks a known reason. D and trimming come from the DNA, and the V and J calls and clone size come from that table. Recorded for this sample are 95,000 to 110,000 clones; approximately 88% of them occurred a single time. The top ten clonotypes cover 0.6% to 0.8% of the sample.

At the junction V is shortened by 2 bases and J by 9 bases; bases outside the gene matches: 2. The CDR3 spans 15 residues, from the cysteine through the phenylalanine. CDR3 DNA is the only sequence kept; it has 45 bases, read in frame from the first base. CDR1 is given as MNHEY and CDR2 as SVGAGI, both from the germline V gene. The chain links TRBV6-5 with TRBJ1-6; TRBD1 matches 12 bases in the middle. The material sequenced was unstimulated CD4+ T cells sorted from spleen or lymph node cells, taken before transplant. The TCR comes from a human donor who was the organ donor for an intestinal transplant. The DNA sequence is TGTGCCAGCAGTTACGTGGGACAGGGGGCTTCACCCCTCCACTTT. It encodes CASSYVGQGASPLHF.